A selection of T cell receptor beta chains follows, all from one sample in a study of T cell responses to AZD1222 COVID-19 vaccine. Using immunoSEQ multiplex PCR, the repertoire was profiled, and TCRdb retains in-frame clones only, with some absent. Of 150,000 or so clones listed, about nine tenths are singletons. Specimen: peripheral blood, collected 28 days after the second AZD1222 dose. The receptors originated from an adult who received the AZD1222 COVID-19 vaccine. Both conserved end residues are part of each CDR3. A D gene is named only where the DNA matches it firmly. Part of the rows lack a size; the others show once, few, many or a class for expanded clones.

j_gene	v_gene	abundance	d_gene	CDR3nt	CDR3aa
TRBJ1-1	TRBV2	once	TRBD1	TGTGCCAGCGCCGCCTACCGGGACAGGGTTACGAACACTGAAGCTTTCTTT	CASAAYRDRVTNTEAFF
TRBJ2-7	TRBV11-3	once	-	TGTGCCAGCAGCTCCGCAGGGCCTTTCTCCTACGAGCAGTACTTC	CASSSAGPFSYEQYF
TRBJ1-5	TRBV9	-	-	TGTGCCAGCAGCGTAGATGGGCTCCAGCCCCAGCATTTT	CASSVDGLQPQHF
TRBJ2-4	TRBV6-7	-	-	TGTGCCAGCTGTCTCAATTCCCCGTCTGCGGGACGAGCCAAAAACATTCAGTACTTC	CASCLNSPSAGRAKNIQYF
TRBJ1-1	TRBV5-1	once	TRBD1	TGCGCCAGCAGCTTGGCCGGACAGGGACGCACTGAAGCTTTCTTT	CASSLAGQGRTEAFF
TRBJ2-1	TRBV4-2	-	TRBD2	TGTGCCAGCAGCCGGGGACAGACTAGCGGGATTGAGCAGTTCTTC	CASSRGQTSGIEQFF
TRBJ2-7	TRBV7-3	-	TRBD1	TGTGCCAGCAGCCCCGGGACAGGTGCCTACGAGCAGTACTTC	CASSPGTGAYEQYF
TRBJ1-1	TRBV11-2	once	TRBD1	TGTGCCAGCAGCTTAAACAGGGGTACTCTCACTGAAGCTTTCTTT	CASSLNRGTLTEAFF
TRBJ1-1	TRBV29-1	-	-	TGCAGCGTTGACCCCCCCCACAGGACTAAAAACACTGAAGCTTTCTTT	CSVDPPHRTKNTEAFF
TRBJ1-3	TRBV7-9	-	-	TGTGCCAGCAGTCTAACCTCCTTCGGGTCATCTGGAAACACCATATATTTT	CASSLTSFGSSGNTIYF
TRBJ1-6	TRBV3-1/TRBV3-2	-	-	TGTGCCAGCAGCCAGGAATACAGGCTTGGCAATTCACCCCTCCACTTT	CASSQEYRLGNSPLHF
TRBJ1-1	TRBV27	-	-	TGTGCCAGCAGTTTAGTGGGGAAAACTGAAGCTTTCTTT	CASSLVGKTEAFF
TRBJ1-4	TRBV29-1	-	-	TGCAGCGTTCAAGGCGGGTCGGCGAGGAATGAAAAACTGTTTTTT	CSVQGGSARNEKLFF
TRBJ2-1	TRBV4-1	-	TRBD2	TGCGCCAGCAGCCAAATAGCGGGAGGGCCTCGTTACAATGAGCAGTTCTTC	CASSQIAGGPRYNEQFF
TRBJ1-1	TRBV10-2	-	-	TGCGCCAGCCTCCAGGGGCCGGGGGGTTCCACTGAAGCTTTCTTT	CASLQGPGGSTEAFF
TRBJ1-5	TRBV27	-	TRBD1	TGTGCCACCAGGGGCCGGGACAGGGGGGAGTATCAGCCCCAGCATTTT	CATRGRDRGEYQPQHF
TRBJ2-7	TRBV3-1/TRBV3-2	-	-	TGTGCCAGCAGCCGGACAAAAGACACGTACGAGCAGTACTTC	CASSRTKDTYEQYF
TRBJ1-5	TRBV19	-	TRBD1	TGTGCCAGTAGTATCGGAGGGACAGGGAATCAGCCCCAGCATTTT	CASSIGGTGNQPQHF
TRBJ1-1	TRBV11-1	-	-	TGTGCCAGCAGCCCCAGGGTGAGCACTGAAGCTTTCTTT	CASSPRVSTEAFF
TRBJ2-3	TRBV6-1	-	TRBD2	TGTGCCAGCAGTGAAGCGGGGTTCGCGGGAGGCACAGATACGCAGTATTTT	CASSEAGFAGGTDTQYF
TRBJ1-2	TRBV4-1	-	-	TGCGCCAGCAGCCAAGTCTCGGGGATAGGCTATGGCTACACCTTC	CASSQVSGIGYGYTF
TRBJ2-3	TRBV3-1/TRBV3-2	-	TRBD2	TGTGCCAGCAGCCGTTGGCGCCTAGCGGGGGCCCAGGATACGCAGTATTTT	CASSRWRLAGAQDTQYF
TRBJ1-4	TRBV7-2	-	-	TGTGCCAGCAGCTGGGACGCCAGGTCTAATGAAAAACTGTTTTTT	CASSWDARSNEKLFF
TRBJ2-7	TRBV15	-	-	TGTGCCACCAGCAGTTCCGGGGTCTACGAGCAGTACTTC	CATSSSGVYEQYF
TRBJ1-2	TRBV3-1/TRBV3-2	-	-	TGTGCCAGCAGCCAGGAGCAAACAGGGAGGTTCGGGGGCTACACCTTC	CASSQEQTGRFGGYTF
TRBJ2-3	TRBV9	-	TRBD2	TGTGCCAGCAGCGTAGGGGCTAGCGGGAGAGGGTCAGATACGCAGTATTTT	CASSVGASGRGSDTQYF
TRBJ2-5	TRBV6-2/TRBV6-3	-	TRBD2	TGTGCCAGCAGTTACGGGCTAGCGGGGTACCAAGAGACCCAGTACTTC	CASSYGLAGYQETQYF
TRBJ1-2	TRBV19	-	-	TGTGCCAGTAGTGAGGCCAATACTAACTATGGCTACACCTTC	CASSEANTNYGYTF
TRBJ2-5	TRBV23-1	-	-	TGCGCCAGCAGCGCCGGGACCATCCAGTACTTC	CASSAGTIQYF
TRBJ2-1	TRBV19	-	-	TGTGCCAGTAATCTCGGGGATACCTACAATGAGCAGTTCTTC	CASNLGDTYNEQFF
TRBJ1-1	TRBV6-2/TRBV6-3	-	-	TGTGCCAGCAGTTATCACGCCAGGGTATTCACTGAAGCTTTCTTT	CASSYHARVFTEAFF
TRBJ2-5	TRBV19	-	TRBD1	TGTGCCAGTAGTAGGGACAGGGGCCAAGAGACCCAGTACTTC	CASSRDRGQETQYF
TRBJ2-1	TRBV5-1	few	TRBD2	TGCGCCAGCAGCTTCACAGCGGGGGCCGATTACAATGAGCAGTTCTTC	CASSFTAGADYNEQFF
TRBJ2-7	TRBV5-4	-	TRBD2	TGTGCCAGCAGCTTCTTTCGGACTAGCGAATACGAGCAGTACTTC	CASSFFRTSEYEQYF
TRBJ2-7	TRBV11-3	-	-	TGTGCCAGCAGCGTACGAGGGCTGTACGAGCAGTACTTC	CASSVRGLYEQYF
TRBJ2-7	TRBV11-3	-	-	TGTGCCAGCAGCTTGAACGAGCAGTACTTC	CASSLNEQYF
TRBJ1-5	TRBV6-5	-	-	TGTGCCAGCAGTTCGTCCTCAGCGGGGCAGCCCCAGCATTTT	CASSSSSAGQPQHF
TRBJ2-7	TRBV7-2	once	TRBD2	TGTGCCAGCAGCTTAAGCGGGAGGGTCTACGAGCAGTACTTC	CASSLSGRVYEQYF
TRBJ1-1	TRBV29-1	-	-	TGCAGCGGAATAAGCTATCCGCGGGAGACTGAAGCTTTCTTT	CSGISYPRETEAFF
TRBJ2-7	TRBV7-2	-	-	TGTGCCAGCAGCTTAGCAGCATACTCCTACGAGCAGTACTTC	CASSLAAYSYEQYF
TRBJ1-2	TRBV5-1	-	-	TGCGCCAGCAGCTTGGGGACCGGGACCTCAGTCGGCTACACCTTC	CASSLGTGTSVGYTF
TRBJ2-7	TRBV3-1/TRBV3-2	-	-	TGTGCCAGCAGCCAAGTTCCCGGGGGCGGCGCCTACGAGCAGTACTTC	CASSQVPGGGAYEQYF
TRBJ2-2	TRBV5-5	once	TRBD2	TGTGCCAGCAGCTTGGTGGTAGCGGGTGCCGGGGAGCTGTTTTTT	CASSLVVAGAGELFF
TRBJ2-7	TRBV7-9	-	-	TGTGCCAGCAGCTTAGTTCAGGGTGCCGACGAGCAGTACTTC	CASSLVQGADEQYF
TRBJ2-5	TRBV2	-	TRBD1	TGTGCCAGCAGCCCAACCCGAGGGGGCGAGAAGACCCAGTACTTC	CASSPTRGGEKTQYF
TRBJ1-1	TRBV30	-	-	TGTGCCTGGAGTTCGGGGGTTTCGAGCACTGAAGCTTTCTTT	CAWSSGVSSTEAFF
TRBJ2-3	TRBV5-5	-	TRBD2	TGTGCCAGCAGGGACTCTAGCGGGGGGGCTCATAGCACAGATACGCAGTATTTT	CASRDSSGGAHSTDTQYF
TRBJ1-2	TRBV7-9	-	-	TGTGCCAGCAGCTTAGTCAGGCTTACTAACTATGGCTACACCTTC	CASSLVRLTNYGYTF
TRBJ1-6	TRBV19	-	-	TGTGCCAGTAGTACAGGGCAGCCCTATAATTCACCCCTCCACTTT	CASSTGQPYNSPLHF
TRBJ1-2	TRBV10-3	-	TRBD1	TGTGCCATCAGTGATGGGGACAGGGGGCTTTATGGCTACACCTTC	CAISDGDRGLYGYTF
TRBJ1-4	TRBV29-1	-	-	TGCAGCGTTGGCTCCGGCGTGGGAAAACTGTTTTTT	CSVGSGVGKLFF
TRBJ1-5	TRBV28	-	-	TGTGCCAGCAGGGAAAGCAATCAGCCCCAGCATTTT	CASRESNQPQHF
TRBJ1-2	TRBV12-3/TRBV12-4	-	-	TGTGCCAGCAGTTTAGCGCAGGGGAGCGGCTACACCTTC	CASSLAQGSGYTF
TRBJ1-1	TRBV19	-	-	TGTGCCAGTAGTATAGGGGCGAGGGTGGCTGAAGCTTTCTTT	CASSIGARVAEAFF